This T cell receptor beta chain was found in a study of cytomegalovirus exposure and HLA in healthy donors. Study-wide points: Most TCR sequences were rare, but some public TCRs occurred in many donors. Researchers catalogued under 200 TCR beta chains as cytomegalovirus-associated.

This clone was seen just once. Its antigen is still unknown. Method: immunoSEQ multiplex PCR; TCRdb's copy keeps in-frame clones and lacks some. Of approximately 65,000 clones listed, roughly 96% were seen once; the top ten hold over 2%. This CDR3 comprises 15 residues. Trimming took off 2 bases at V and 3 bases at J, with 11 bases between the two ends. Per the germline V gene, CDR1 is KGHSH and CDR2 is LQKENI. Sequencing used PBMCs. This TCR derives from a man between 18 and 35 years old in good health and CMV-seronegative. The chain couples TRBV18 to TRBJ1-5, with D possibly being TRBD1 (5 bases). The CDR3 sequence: CASSPGARINQPQHF. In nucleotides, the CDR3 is TGTGCCAGCTCACCAGGGGCACGGATCAATCAGCCCCAGCATTTT.